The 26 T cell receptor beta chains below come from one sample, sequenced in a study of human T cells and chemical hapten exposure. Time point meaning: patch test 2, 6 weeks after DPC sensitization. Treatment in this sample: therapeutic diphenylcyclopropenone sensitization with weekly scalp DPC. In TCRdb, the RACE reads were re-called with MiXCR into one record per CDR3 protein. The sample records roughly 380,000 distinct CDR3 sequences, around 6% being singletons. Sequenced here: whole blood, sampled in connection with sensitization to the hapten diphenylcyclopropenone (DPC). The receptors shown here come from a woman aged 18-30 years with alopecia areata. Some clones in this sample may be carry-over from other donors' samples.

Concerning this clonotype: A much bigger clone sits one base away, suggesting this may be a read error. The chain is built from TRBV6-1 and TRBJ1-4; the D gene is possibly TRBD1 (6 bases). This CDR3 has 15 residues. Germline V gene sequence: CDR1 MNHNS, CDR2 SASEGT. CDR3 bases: TGTGCCAACAGTGAGGGCCAGGGGTCTAATGAAAAACTGTTTTTT. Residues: CANSEGQGSNEKLFF.

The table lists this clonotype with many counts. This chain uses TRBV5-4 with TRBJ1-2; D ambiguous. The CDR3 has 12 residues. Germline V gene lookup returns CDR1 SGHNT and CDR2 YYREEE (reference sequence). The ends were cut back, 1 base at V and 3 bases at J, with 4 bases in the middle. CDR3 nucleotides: TGTGCCAGCAGCTTGCCAGACTATGGCTACACCTTC. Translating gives CASSLPDYGYTF.

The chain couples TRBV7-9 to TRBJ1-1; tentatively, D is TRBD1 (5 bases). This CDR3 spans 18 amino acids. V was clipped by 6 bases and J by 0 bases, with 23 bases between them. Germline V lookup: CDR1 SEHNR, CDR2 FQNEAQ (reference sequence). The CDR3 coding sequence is TGTGCCAGCAGGCCCCGCTCAGCAGGGCCTTTCATGAACACTGAAGCTTTCTTT. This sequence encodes CASRPRSAGPFMNTEAFF.

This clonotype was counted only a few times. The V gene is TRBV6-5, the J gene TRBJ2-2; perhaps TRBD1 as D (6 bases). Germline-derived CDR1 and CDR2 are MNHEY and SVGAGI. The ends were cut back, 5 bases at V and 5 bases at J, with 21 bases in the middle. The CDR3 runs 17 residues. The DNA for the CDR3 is TGTGCCAGCAGTCGCCGGGAAATGGGGGCAAGTACCGGGGAGCTGTTTTTT. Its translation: CASSRREMGASTGELFF.

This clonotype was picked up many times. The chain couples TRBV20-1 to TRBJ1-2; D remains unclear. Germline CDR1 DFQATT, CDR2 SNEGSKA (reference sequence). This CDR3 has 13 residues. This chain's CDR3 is CRARAASNYGYTF. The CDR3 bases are TGCAGGGCGAGAGCAGCCTCTAACTATGGCTACACCTTC.

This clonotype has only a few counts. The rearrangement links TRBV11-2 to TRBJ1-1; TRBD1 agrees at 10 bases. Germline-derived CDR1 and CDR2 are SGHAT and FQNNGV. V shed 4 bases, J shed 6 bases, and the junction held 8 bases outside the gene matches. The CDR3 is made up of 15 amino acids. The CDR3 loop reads CASSSRQGAISEAFF. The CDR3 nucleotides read TGTGCCAGCAGCTCTAGACAGGGGGCGATCTCTGAAGCTTTCTTT.

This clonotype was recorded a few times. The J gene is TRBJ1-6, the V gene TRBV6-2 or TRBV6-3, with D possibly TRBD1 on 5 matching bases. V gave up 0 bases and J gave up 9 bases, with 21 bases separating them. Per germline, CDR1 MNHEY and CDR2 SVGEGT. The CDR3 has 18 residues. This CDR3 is CASSYSRDRETPSSPLHF. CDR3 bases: TGTGCCAGCAGTTACTCCCGGGACCGTGAAACCCCGAGTTCACCCCTCCACTTT.

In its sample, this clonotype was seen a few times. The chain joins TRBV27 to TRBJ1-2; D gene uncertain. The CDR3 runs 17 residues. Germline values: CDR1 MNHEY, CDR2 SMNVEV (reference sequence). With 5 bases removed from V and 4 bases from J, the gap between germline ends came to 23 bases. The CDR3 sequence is CASSRYAPVRRGYGYTF. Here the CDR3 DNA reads TGTGCCAGCAGTCGCTATGCCCCCGTCCGGCGAGGCTATGGCTACACCTTC.

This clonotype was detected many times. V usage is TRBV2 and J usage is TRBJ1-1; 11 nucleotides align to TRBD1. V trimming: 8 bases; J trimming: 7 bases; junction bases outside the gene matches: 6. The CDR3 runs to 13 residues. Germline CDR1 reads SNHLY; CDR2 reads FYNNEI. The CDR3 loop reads CASLGTGGIEAFF. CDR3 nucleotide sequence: TGTGCCAGCCTCGGGACAGGGGGGATTGAAGCTTTCTTT.

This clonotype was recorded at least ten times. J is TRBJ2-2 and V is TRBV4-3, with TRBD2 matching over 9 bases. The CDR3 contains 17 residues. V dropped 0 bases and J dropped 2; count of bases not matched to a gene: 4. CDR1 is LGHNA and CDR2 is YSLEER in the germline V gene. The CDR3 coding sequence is TGCGCCAGCAGCCAAGACCTAGCGGGGCTAAACACCGGGGAGCTGTTTTTT. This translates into CASSQDLAGLNTGELFF.

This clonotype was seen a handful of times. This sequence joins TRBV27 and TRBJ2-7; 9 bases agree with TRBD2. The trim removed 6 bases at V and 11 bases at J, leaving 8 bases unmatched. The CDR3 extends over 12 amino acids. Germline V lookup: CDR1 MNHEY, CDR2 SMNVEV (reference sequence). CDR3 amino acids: CASSDLAGKEYF. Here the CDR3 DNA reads TGTGCCAGCAGCGATCTAGCGGGGAAGGAGTACTTC.

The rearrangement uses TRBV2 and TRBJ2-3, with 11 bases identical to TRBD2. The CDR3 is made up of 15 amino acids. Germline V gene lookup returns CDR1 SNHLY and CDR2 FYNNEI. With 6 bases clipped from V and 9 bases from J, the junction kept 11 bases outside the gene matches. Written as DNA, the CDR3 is TGTGCCAGCAGCTATAGCGGGGGGGCTTTCCAAACGCAGTATTTT. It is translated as CASSYSGGAFQTQYF.

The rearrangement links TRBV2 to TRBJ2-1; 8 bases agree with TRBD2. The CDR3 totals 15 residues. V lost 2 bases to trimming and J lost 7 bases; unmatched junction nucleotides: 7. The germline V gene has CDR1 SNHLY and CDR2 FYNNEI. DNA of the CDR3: TGTGCCAGCAGTGAAATTACTAGCGGCCTAAATGAGCAGTTCTTC. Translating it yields CASSEITSGLNEQFF.

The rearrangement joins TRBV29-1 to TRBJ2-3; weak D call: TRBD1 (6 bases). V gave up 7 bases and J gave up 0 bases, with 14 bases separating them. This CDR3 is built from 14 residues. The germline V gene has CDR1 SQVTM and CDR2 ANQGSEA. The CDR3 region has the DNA TGCAGCGGACGGACAGATTCTAGCACAGATACGCAGTATTTT. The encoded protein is CSGRTDSSTDTQYF.

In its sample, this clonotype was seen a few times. The chain's CDR3 is CASTLPRGVATEAFF. CDR3 DNA sequence: TGTGCCAGCACTCTTCCAAGGGGAGTAGCCACTGAAGCTTTCTTT. The chain carries TRBV5-8 and TRBJ1-1; D is perhaps TRBD1 (5 bases). The CDR3 extends over 15 amino acids. V was pared by 6 bases and J by 4 bases, with 19 bases between. Germline V gene lookup returns CDR1 SGHTS and CDR2 YDEGEE.

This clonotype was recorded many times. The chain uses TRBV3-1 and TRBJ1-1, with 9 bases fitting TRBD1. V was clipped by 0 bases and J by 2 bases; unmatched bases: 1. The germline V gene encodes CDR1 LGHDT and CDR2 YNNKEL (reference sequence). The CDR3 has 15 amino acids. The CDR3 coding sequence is TGTGCCAGCAGCCAAGAAACAGGGGGCAACACTGAAGCTTTCTTT. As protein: CASSQETGGNTEAFF.

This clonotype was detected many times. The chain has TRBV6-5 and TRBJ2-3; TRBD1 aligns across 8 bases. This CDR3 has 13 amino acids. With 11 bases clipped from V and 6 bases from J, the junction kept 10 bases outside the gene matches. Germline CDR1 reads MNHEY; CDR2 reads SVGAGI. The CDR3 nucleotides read TGTGCCGGATCCAGGGGGCCGACGGATACGCAGTATTTT. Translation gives CAGSRGPTDTQYF.

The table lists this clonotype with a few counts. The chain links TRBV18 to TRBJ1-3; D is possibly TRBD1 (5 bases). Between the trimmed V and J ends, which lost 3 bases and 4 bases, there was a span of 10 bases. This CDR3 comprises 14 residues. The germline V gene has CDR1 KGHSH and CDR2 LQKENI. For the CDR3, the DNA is TGTGCCAGCTCACCGGGAAGGGACGGAAACACCATATATTTT. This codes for CASSPGRDGNTIYF. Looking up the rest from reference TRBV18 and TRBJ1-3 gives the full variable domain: NAGVMQNPRHLVRRRGQEARLRCSPMKGHSHVYWYRQLPEEGLKFMVYLQKENIIDESGMPKERFSAEFPKEGPSILRIQQVVRGDSAAYFCASSPGRDGNTIYFGEGSWLTVV.

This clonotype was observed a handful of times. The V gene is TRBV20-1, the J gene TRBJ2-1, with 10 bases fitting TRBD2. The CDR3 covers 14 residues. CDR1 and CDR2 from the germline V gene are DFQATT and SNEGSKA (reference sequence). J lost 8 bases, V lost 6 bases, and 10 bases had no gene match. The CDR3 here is CSARSGGAPYEQFF. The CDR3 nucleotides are TGCAGTGCCCGAAGCGGGGGGGCTCCCTATGAGCAGTTCTTC.

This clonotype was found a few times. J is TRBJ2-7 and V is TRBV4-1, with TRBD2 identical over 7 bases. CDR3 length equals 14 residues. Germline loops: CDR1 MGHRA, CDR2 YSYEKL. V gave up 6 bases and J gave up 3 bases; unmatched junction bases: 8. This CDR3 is CASRLLAASYEQYF. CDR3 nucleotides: TGCGCCAGCAGGCTCCTAGCGGCAAGCTACGAGCAGTACTTC.

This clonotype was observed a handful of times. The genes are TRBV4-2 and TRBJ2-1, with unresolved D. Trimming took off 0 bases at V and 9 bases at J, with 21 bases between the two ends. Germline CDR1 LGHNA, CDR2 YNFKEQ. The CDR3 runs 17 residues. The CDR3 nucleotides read TGTGCCAGCAGCCAAGATCTGAGTAGCCCCTCCTCGGGTGAGCAGTTCTTC. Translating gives CASSQDLSSPSSGEQFF.

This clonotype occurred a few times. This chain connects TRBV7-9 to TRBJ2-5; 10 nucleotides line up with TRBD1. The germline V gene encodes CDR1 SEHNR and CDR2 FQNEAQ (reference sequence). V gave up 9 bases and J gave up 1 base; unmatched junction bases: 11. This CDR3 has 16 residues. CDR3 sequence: CASNGAWDRGQETQYF. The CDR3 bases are TGTGCCAGTAACGGGGCCTGGGACAGGGGCCAAGAGACCCAGTACTTC.

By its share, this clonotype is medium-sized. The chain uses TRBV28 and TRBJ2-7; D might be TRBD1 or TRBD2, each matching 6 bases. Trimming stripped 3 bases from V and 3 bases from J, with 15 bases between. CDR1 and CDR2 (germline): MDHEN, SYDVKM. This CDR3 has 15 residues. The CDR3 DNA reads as TGTGCCAGCAGTTTGATTGGGGGGCCCCTCTACGAGCAGTACTTC. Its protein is CASSLIGGPLYEQYF.

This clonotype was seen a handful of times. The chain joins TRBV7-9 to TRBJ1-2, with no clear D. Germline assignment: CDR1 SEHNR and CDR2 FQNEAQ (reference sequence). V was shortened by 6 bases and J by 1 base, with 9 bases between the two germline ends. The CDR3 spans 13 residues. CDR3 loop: CASRDGINYGYTF. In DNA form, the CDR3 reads TGTGCCAGCAGGGACGGGATTAACTATGGCTACACCTTC.

The CDR3: CASSSASTDTQYF. In DNA form, the CDR3 reads TGTGCCAGCAGTTCGGCCAGCACAGATACGCAGTATTTT. The rearrangement links TRBV12-3 or TRBV12-4 to TRBJ2-3; D is unresolved. The CDR3 extends over 13 amino acids. Trimming cost V 4 bases and J 0 bases, with 5 bases left between them.

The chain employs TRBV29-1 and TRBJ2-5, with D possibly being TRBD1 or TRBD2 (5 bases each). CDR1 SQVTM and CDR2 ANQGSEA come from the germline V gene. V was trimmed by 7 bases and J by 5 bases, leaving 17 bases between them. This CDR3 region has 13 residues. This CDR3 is CSARDGLGETQYF. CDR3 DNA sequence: TGCAGCGCCAGGGACGGCCTGGGGGAGACCCAGTACTTC.